The rows below give T cell receptor beta chains drawn from one sample of a study of Graves' ophthalmopathy and Graves' hyperthyroidism. One entry per CDR3 protein results from TCRdb running MiXCR on the multiplex PCR reads. The sample includes 740,000 or so distinct CDR3 sequences, approximately 40% of them seen just once. What was sequenced was peripheral blood. Receptors originate from an adult man with Graves' ophthalmopathy. The CDR3 runs from the conserved cysteine through the conserved F or W. D genes are given only for firm matches. Clone size is stated in some rows and not others, as once, few, many or a class when expanded.

V gene	J gene	D gene	clone size	CDR3 protein	CDR3 DNA
TRBV9	TRBJ1-6	-	many	CASSAGDHHNSPLHF	TGTGCCAGCAGCGCAGGGGATCACCATAATTCACCCCTCCACTTT
TRBV5-1	TRBJ2-2	-	-	CASSLAPGGGELFF	TGCGCCAGCAGCTTGGCCCCCGGGGGCGGGGAGCTGTTTTTT
TRBV29-1	TRBJ1-5	-	many	CSVSGLNQPQHF	TGCAGCGTTTCTGGACTGAATCAGCCCCAGCATTTT
TRBV7-2	TRBJ2-7	-	-	CASSLLQYF	TGTGCCAGCAGCTTATTGCAGTACTTC
TRBV2	TRBJ2-5	-	few	CASSERGGGETQYF	TGTGCCAGCAGTGAGAGGGGGGGCGGGGAGACCCAGTACTTC
TRBV20-1	TRBJ2-7	-	-	CSARVSGSSYEQYF	TGCAGTGCTAGAGTTTCAGGGAGCTCCTACGAGCAGTACTTC
TRBV2	TRBJ1-2	-	-	CTSRDPTGGDGYTF	TGTACCAGCAGAGACCCGACGGGGGGCGACGGCTACACCTTC
TRBV10-3	TRBJ2-7	-	few	CAISESRRDPIF	TGTGCCATCAGTGAGTCAAGGCGGGACCCTATCTTC
TRBV19	TRBJ1-6	-	-	CASSNVKAIYNSPLHF	TGTGCCAGTAGTAACGTTAAGGCCATCTATAATTCACCCCTCCACTTT
TRBV12-3/TRBV12-4	TRBJ1-1	TRBD1	-	CASSTTGRSTEAFF	TGTGCCAGCAGCACGACAGGGAGAAGCACTGAAGCTTTCTTT
TRBV14	TRBJ1-1	-	-	CASSQFRAKWSEAFF	TGTGCCAGCAGCCAATTCCGCGCTAAGTGGAGTGAAGCTTTCTTT
TRBV12-5	TRBJ1-1	-	-	CASGLGHEAFF	TGTGCTAGTGGTTTGGGACATGAAGCTTTCTTT
TRBV20-1	TRBJ2-7	-	many	CSATKSLAYEQYF	TGCAGTGCTACCAAAAGTTTAGCCTACGAGCAGTACTTC
TRBV6-6	TRBJ2-7	-	-	CASSPYVGEVKYEQYF	TGTGCCAGCAGCCCATATGTAGGAGAGGTGAAGTACGAGCAGTACTTC
TRBV7-9	TRBJ1-2	-	few	CASSLVGLRANYGYTF	TGTGCCAGCAGCTTAGTTGGCTTAAGGGCTAACTATGGCTACACCTTC
TRBV10-3	TRBJ2-5	-	many	CAISGQAEETQYF	TGTGCCATCAGTGGACAGGCGGAAGAGACCCAGTACTTC
TRBV10-2	TRBJ2-7	-	many	CASGQGFPNYEQYF	TGCGCCAGCGGCCAGGGATTTCCGAACTACGAGCAGTACTTC
TRBV7-2	TRBJ1-5	TRBD1	many	CASSFDRDQPQHF	TGTGCCAGCAGCTTCGACAGGGATCAGCCCCAGCATTTT
TRBV2	TRBJ1-3	-	few	CATSDEPGPKRNTIYF	TGTGCCACCAGTGATGAACCCGGGCCTAAAAGAAACACCATATATTTT
TRBV15	TRBJ1-2	-	many	CATSANRRGYGYTF	TGTGCCACCAGCGCTAACAGACGGGGCTATGGCTACACCTTC
TRBV9	TRBJ1-2	-	-	CASSVNTVVKANYGYTF	TGTGCCAGCAGCGTAAACACAGTAGTAAAAGCTAACTATGGCTACACCTTC
TRBV19	TRBJ1-1	-	-	CASSIWFPPRETEAFF	TGTGCCAGTAGTATTTGGTTCCCCCCAAGGGAGACTGAAGCTTTCTTT
TRBV19	TRBJ1-1	-	-	CASIFRARANTEAFF	TGTGCCAGTATCTTTCGGGCACGGGCGAACACTGAAGCTTTCTTT
TRBV20-1	TRBJ1-2	-	-	CSARGMGSGREIGYTF	TGCAGTGCTAGAGGAATGGGGTCCGGGAGGGAAATCGGCTACACCTTC
TRBV29-1	TRBJ2-7	TRBD1	many	CSARDRGPYEQYF	TGCAGCGCCCGGGACAGGGGACCCTACGAGCAGTACTTC
TRBV25-1	TRBJ2-7	-	many	CASRDSGTETYEQYF	TGTGCCAGCAGAGACTCCGGGACGGAAACCTACGAGCAGTACTTC
TRBV7-3	TRBJ2-5	-	many	CASSLLGPGPEETQYF	TGTGCCAGCAGCTTATTGGGTCCGGGGCCCGAGGAGACCCAGTACTTC
TRBV20-1	TRBJ1-2	TRBD1	many	CSAWTGNYGYTF	TGCAGTGCTTGGACAGGGAACTATGGCTACACCTTC
TRBV10-2	TRBJ1-5	-	-	CASSSPKTGKVQGSNQPQHF	TGTGCCAGCAGCTCCCCAAAAACAGGGAAGGTACAGGGTAGCAATCAGCCCCAGCATTTT
TRBV12-3/TRBV12-4	TRBJ1-4	-	-	CASTWGGRRYEKLFF	TGTGCCAGCACATGGGGGGGCCGGCGGTATGAAAAACTGTTTTTT
TRBV25-1	TRBJ2-2	-	few	CASTRGGNTGELFF	TGTGCCAGCACCCGCGGAGGAAACACCGGGGAGCTGTTTTTT
TRBV25-1	TRBJ2-1	TRBD1	-	CASTRQGTLGSEQFF	TGTGCCAGCACCAGACAGGGCACTCTTGGCAGTGAGCAGTTCTTC
TRBV18	TRBJ1-4	TRBD1	-	CASSPPNRGNEKLFF	TGTGCCAGCTCACCACCGAACAGGGGAAATGAAAAACTGTTTTTT
TRBV20-1	TRBJ2-2	-	-	CSALFGGNTGELFF	TGCAGTGCTCTGTTTGGGGGGAACACCGGGGAGCTGTTTTTT
TRBV2	TRBJ2-7	TRBD1	-	CASTAGTGTDYEQYF	TGTGCCAGCACCGCGGGGACAGGGACCGACTACGAGCAGTACTTC
TRBV19	TRBJ1-1	-	many	CASSAQKRTFLGTEAFF	TGTGCCAGTAGTGCGCAAAAACGGACGTTTCTCGGCACTGAAGCTTTCTTT
TRBV7-6	TRBJ2-7	-	many	CASSLGQSPYEQYF	TGTGCCAGCAGCTTAGGTCAGTCGCCCTACGAGCAGTACTTC
TRBV6-5	TRBJ1-5	-	-	CASSYEGAEPQHF	TGTGCCAGCAGTTACGAAGGGGCCGAGCCCCAGCATTTT
TRBV5-1	TRBJ2-7	TRBD1	-	CASSSGTGYHEQYF	TGCGCCAGCAGCTCCGGGACAGGGTACCACGAGCAGTACTTC
TRBV25-1	TRBJ2-2	-	-	CASSQTMAGELFF	TGTGCCAGCAGCCAGACTATGGCCGGGGAGCTGTTTTTT
TRBV10-3	TRBJ1-6	TRBD1	-	CARDFRQGEYSPLHF	TGTGCTAGAGATTTTCGCCAGGGGGAGTATTCACCCCTCCACTTT
TRBV7-2	TRBJ1-1	-	many	CASSLYGTVNTEAFF	TGTGCCAGCAGCCTGTACGGGACCGTGAACACTGAAGCTTTCTTT
TRBV20-1	TRBJ1-1	-	-	CSARKVGVMNTEAFF	TGCAGTGCTAGAAAAGTTGGGGTCATGAACACTGAAGCTTTCTTT